This TCR beta chain originates from a study of cytomegalovirus exposure and HLA in healthy donors. A note on this clone: Its antigen is not known.

Whole-study findings and limits: Sequencing probably produced one cluster of sequence variants that were highly shared. Some TCR beta chains (around 160 of them) were listed as cytomegalovirus-associated. Previous analysis showed most TCR beta V segments were productive about 87% or about 30% of the time.

This CDR3 spans 14 amino acids. The ends lost 5 bases at V and 0 bases at J; junction bases unmatched: 4. The germline V gene has CDR1 SGHTA and CDR2 FQGNSA. This PCR relied on a set of 60 Vbeta primers and 13 Jbeta primers. Repertoires were generated with immunoSEQ multiplex PCR, while TCRdb's copy carries only in-frame clones and drops some. The profile covers some 120,000 clones, with over 60% appearing a single time and about 4.9% taken by the ten largest. This receptor was taken from a man aged 25 to 40 in good health and CMV-seropositive. J is TRBJ2-7 and V is TRBV7-2; 7 bases line up with TRBD2. Sequenced: PBMCs. The CDR3 protein is CASSRGGNSYEQYF. The CDR3 region has the DNA TGTGCCAGCAGCCGCGGGGGAAACTCCTACGAGCAGTACTTC.